This entry concerns a single T cell receptor beta chain. Total RNA, at 3,000 to 4,500 ng, went into every TCR library. Template switching was used to attach UMIs, which incorporated a 6-nucleotide sample barcode. The authors ran two nested PCRs of roughly 16 and 10 cycles on TCRalpha and TCRbeta cDNA. TCRdb re-called the 5' RACE reads, yielding one record per CDR3 amino acid sequence without DNA. The table counts 420,000 or so distinct CDR3 sequences; 2.4% lies in the top ten. This specimen comes from a study of monozygotic twins with inflammatory bowel disease. This CDR3 has 14 amino acids. Germline CDR1 reads SQVTM; CDR2 reads ANQGSEA.

This TCR derives from a human donor with ulcerative colitis or Crohn's disease, or a healthy co-twin of an affected twin (not recorded which). This chain joins TRBV29-1 and TRBJ2-3; the TRBD2 assignment by TCRdb is unverifiable without DNA. What was sequenced was blood. The CDR3: CSVGLRLRADTQYF.